This T cell receptor beta chain was identified in a study of T-cell reconstitution after alpha-beta-depleted transplantation in children. The study's findings and limits: T-cell numbers and diversity, one year after transplant, stemmed largely from T cells that were newly produced.

Germline assignment: CDR1 SQVTM and CDR2 ANQGSEA. V shed 5 bases and J 8 bases; nucleotides not matched to a gene: 15. The CDR3 extends over 15 amino acids. This clonotype has at least ten counts. Antigen unknown. Unique molecular identifiers were incorporated into the prepared TCRbeta library. TCRdb fed the PCR reads into MiXCR, producing one record per CDR3 protein. The table has hundreds of thousands of distinct CDR3 sequences, over 10% seen once. The V call is TRBV29-1, the J call TRBJ2-3; 8 nucleotides agree with TRBD1. The receptor comes from a girl aged 2-10 years with congenital amegakaryocytic thrombocytopenia, due to receive a stem cell transplant. The material was PBMCs, obtained before TCRalphabeta/CD19-depleted stem cell transplant. This CDR3 is CSVPGTGEIRGTQYF. CDR3 bases: TGCAGCGTTCCCGGGACAGGTGAAATAAGGGGTACGCAGTATTTT.